This record concerns one T cell receptor (beta chain) sequence. The sample belongs to a study of T-cell reconstitution after alpha-beta-depleted transplantation in children. This sample's TCRbeta library carried unique molecular identifier barcodes. TCRdb reprocessed the PCR reads via MiXCR and lists one record per CDR3 protein. The sample holds roughly 670,000 distinct CDR3 sequences, 10% to 15% seen once. V lost 4 bases to trimming and J lost 2 bases; unmatched junction nucleotides: 4. This CDR3 contains 14 residues. Germline CDR1 reads DFQATT; CDR2 reads SNEGSKA (reference sequence). V is TRBV20-1 and J is TRBJ2-3; 9 nucleotides agree with TRBD1. The sequence came from a girl aged 2-10 years with congenital amegakaryocytic thrombocytopenia, due to receive a stem cell transplant. The sample here was PBMCs, taken before TCRalphabeta/CD19-depleted stem cell transplant. Written as DNA, the CDR3 is TGCAGTGCTACCGGGACAGGGCTCACAGATACGCAGTATTTT. Translation gives CSATGTGLTDTQYF.